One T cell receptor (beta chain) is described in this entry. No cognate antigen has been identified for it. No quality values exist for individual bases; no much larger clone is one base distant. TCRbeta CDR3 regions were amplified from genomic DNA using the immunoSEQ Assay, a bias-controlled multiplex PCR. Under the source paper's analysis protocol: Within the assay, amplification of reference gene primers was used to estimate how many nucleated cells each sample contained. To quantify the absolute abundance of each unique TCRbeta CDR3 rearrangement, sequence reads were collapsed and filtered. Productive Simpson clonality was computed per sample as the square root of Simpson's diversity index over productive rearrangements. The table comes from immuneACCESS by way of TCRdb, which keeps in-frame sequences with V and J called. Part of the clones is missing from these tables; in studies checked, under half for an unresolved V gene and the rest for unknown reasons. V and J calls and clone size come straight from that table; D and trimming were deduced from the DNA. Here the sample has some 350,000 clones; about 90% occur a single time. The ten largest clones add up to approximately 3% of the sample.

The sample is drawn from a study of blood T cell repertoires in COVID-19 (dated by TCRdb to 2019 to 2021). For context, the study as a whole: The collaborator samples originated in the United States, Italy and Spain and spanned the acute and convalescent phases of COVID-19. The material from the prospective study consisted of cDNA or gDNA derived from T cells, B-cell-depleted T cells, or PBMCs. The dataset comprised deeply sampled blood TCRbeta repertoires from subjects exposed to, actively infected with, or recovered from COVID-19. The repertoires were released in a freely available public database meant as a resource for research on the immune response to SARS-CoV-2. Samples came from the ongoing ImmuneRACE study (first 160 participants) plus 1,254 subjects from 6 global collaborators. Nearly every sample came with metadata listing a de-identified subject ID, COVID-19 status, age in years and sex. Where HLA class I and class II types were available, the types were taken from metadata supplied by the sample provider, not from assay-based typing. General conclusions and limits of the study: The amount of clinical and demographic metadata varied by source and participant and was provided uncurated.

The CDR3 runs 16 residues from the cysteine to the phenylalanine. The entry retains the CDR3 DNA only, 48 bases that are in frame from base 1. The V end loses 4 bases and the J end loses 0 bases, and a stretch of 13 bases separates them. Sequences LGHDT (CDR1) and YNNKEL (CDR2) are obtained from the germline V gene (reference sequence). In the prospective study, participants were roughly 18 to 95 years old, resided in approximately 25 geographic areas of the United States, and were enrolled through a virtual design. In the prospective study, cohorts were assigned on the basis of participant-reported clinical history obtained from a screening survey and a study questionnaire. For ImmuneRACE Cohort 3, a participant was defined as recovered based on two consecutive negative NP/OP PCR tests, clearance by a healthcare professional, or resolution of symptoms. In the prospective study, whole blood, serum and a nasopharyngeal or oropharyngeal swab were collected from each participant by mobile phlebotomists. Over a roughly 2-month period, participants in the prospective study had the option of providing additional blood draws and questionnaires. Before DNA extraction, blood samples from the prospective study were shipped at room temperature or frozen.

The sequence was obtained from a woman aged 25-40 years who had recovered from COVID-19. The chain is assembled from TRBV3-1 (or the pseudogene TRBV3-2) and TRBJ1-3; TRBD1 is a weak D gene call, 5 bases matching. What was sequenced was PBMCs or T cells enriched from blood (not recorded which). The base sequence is TGTGCCAGCAGCCGACAGCTAGGGATCTCTGGAAACACCATATATTTT. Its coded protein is CASSRQLGISGNTIYF.